One and the same sample provided the 12 T cell receptor beta chains below, sequenced in a study of T-cell reconstitution after alpha-beta-depleted transplantation in children. Molecular barcoding with unique molecular identifiers was used for the TCRbeta library. TCRdb passed the PCR reads through MiXCR, listing each CDR3 protein once. The repertoire holds approximately 510,000 distinct CDR3 sequences, with around 16% as singletons. The material was PBMCs from the stem cell graft donor, obtained from the stem cell graft. These receptor sequences come from a human donor who donated a stem cell graft to a child with acute lymphoblastic leukemia.

The chain joins TRBV5-1 to TRBJ1-1, with D possibly being TRBD1 (6 bases). The V gene's germline CDR1 is SGHRS and CDR2 YFSETQ. The V end was cut by 3 bases, the J end by 7 bases, with 13 bases between. The CDR3 runs to 13 residues. The CDR3 reads CASSSATGLEAFF. CDR3 coding DNA: TGCGCCAGCAGCTCCGCCACAGGGCTTGAAGCTTTCTTT.

This clonotype was counted between two and nine times. The V and J genes are TRBV5-1 and TRBJ2-1; the D gene is possibly TRBD2 (6 bases). Germline CDR1 SGHRS, CDR2 YFSETQ. The germline V and J ends were trimmed by 3 bases and 4 bases, with 14 bases remaining between them. The CDR3 is 15 residues long. The CDR3 DNA sequence: TGCGCCAGCAGCTCGACGGGAGACTTTTACAATGAGCAGTTCTTC. Amino acid sequence: CASSSTGDFYNEQFF.

V usage is TRBV7-9 and J usage is TRBJ1-5; tentatively, D is TRBD1 (6 bases). V was trimmed by 4 bases and J by 3 bases, leaving 13 bases between them. The CDR3 has 15 residues. Germline assignment: CDR1 SEHNR and CDR2 FQNEAQ (reference sequence). Here the CDR3 DNA reads TGTGCCAGCAGCTCGGAGGACAGCACCAATCAGCCCCAGCATTTT. It yields the protein CASSSEDSTNQPQHF.

This chain connects TRBV3-1 to TRBJ2-2, with D perhaps matching TRBD2 (6 bases). The V end lost 6 bases, the J end lost 3 bases, and 8 bases lay between the germline ends. CDR3 size: 13 residues. The germline gives CDR1 LGHDT, CDR2 YNNKEL (reference sequence). The CDR3 protein is CASRTSHTGELFF. In DNA form, the CDR3 reads TGTGCCAGCAGGACTAGTCACACCGGGGAGCTGTTTTTT.

This clonotype was counted between two and nine times. The rearrangement joins TRBV18 to TRBJ1-5, with a weak D call TRBD1 (5 bases). V gave up 3 bases and J gave up 0 bases, with 18 bases separating them. The germline V gene encodes CDR1 KGHSH and CDR2 LQKENI. This CDR3 is 18 amino acids long. In nucleotides, the CDR3 is TGTGCCAGCTCACCTACACGTTCAGGGTCGTATAGCAATCAGCCCCAGCATTTT. Protein sequence: CASSPTRSGSYSNQPQHF.

The chain joins TRBV27 to TRBJ2-3; TRBD2 agrees at 8 bases. Germline V CDR1 and CDR2: MNHEY, SMNVEV (reference sequence). This CDR3 has 16 residues. The ends lost 3 bases at V and 2 bases at J; junction bases unmatched: 7. In DNA, the CDR3 is TGTGCCAGCAGTTTGGGAACTAGCGGTTTCACAGATACGCAGTATTTT. This sequence encodes CASSLGTSGFTDTQYF.

This clonotype was counted a few times. This chain connects TRBV28 to TRBJ2-2, with D possibly being TRBD2 (5 bases). The CDR3 loop spans 15 amino acids. Germline CDR1 is MDHEN and CDR2 is SYDVKM. V dropped 1 base and J dropped 2 bases, with 8 bases sitting between them. Written as DNA, the CDR3 is TGTGCCAGCAGTTTATACGGGATTAACACCGGGGAGCTGTTTTTT. It specifies CASSLYGINTGELFF. The full variable domain, with the rest looked up from reference TRBV28 and TRBJ2-2, is DVKVTQSSRYLVKRTGEKVFLECVQDMDHENMFWYRQDPGLGLRLIYFSYDVKMKEKGDIPEGYSVSREKKERFSLILESASTNQTSMYLCASSLYGINTGELFFGEGSRLTVL.

The CDR3, as DNA: TGTGCCAGCAGCTCCGTTGGCGACAGGGTCCCAGATACGCAGTATTTT. Its translation: CASSSVGDRVPDTQYF. The V call is TRBV11-2, the J call TRBJ2-3; 7 bases match TRBD1. This CDR3 contains 16 residues. Losses at the gene ends were 4 bases for V and 4 bases for J; bases not matched to a gene: 11. In germline, CDR1 is SGHAT, CDR2 FQNNGV.

The chain joins TRBV7-9 to TRBJ2-6; D assignment may be TRBD1 or TRBD2 (5 bases each). The germline CDR1 and CDR2 sequences are SEHNR and FQNEAQ (reference sequence). V shed 5 bases and J shed 4 bases, with 15 bases lying between them. CDR3 length equals 16 residues. As DNA, the CDR3 is TGTGCCAGCAGCCGGACGCCAGGGACGGGGGCCAACGTCCTGACTTTC. Encoded protein: CASSRTPGTGANVLTF.

This clonotype was observed a few times. The chain couples TRBV12-3 or TRBV12-4 to TRBJ2-3; D not resolved. The CDR3 is 15 amino acids. Trimming took 3 bases from V and 1 from J, leaving 11 bases between them. In nucleotides, the CDR3 is TGTGCCAGCAGTTTGGGTGTCGGGCGCACAGATACGCAGTATTTT. This translates into CASSLGVGRTDTQYF.

V and J are TRBV29-1 and TRBJ2-1; D may be TRBD1 (5 bases). Trimming took 0 bases from V and 3 from J, leaving 9 bases between them. This CDR3 spans 14 amino acids. CDR1 is SQVTM, CDR2 ANQGSEA, per germline. The CDR3 spells CSVEDPGLYNEQFF. DNA for the CDR3: TGCAGCGTTGAAGACCCAGGGCTCTACAATGAGCAGTTCTTC.

This clonotype was found a few times. The chain joins TRBV15 to TRBJ2-7; unclear D gene. Germline V CDR1 and CDR2: LNHNV, YYDKDF (reference sequence). V was shortened by 0 bases and J by 0 bases, with 9 bases between the two germline ends. The CDR3 is 15 residues long. CDR3 residues: CATSRDSSHSYEQYF. The CDR3 DNA follows: TGTGCCACCAGCAGAGATAGCTCCCACTCCTACGAGCAGTACTTC.